Listed below are T cell receptor beta chains from one sample, sequenced in a study of control samples from healthy donors and cancer patients. Using immunoSEQ multiplex PCR, the repertoire was profiled, and TCRdb retains in-frame clones only, with some absent. The sample shows around 120,000 clones, about 95% of them seen only once. Sequencing was carried out using blood. These TCRs come from a man aged 25 to 40 in good health. Each CDR3 is given with its conserved first and last residue. The D gene is left open where the match is weak. Only some rows state a clone size, as once, few, many or a class for expanded clones.

len: 11
abundance: once
v_gene: TRBV11-2
d_gene: NA
j_gene: TRBJ1-3
CDR3nt: TGTGCCAGCACGGGGGGAAACACCATATATTTT
CDR3aa: CASTGGNTIYF

len: 16
abundance: NA
v_gene: TRBV27
d_gene: NA
j_gene: TRBJ2-7
CDR3nt: TGTGCCAGCAGTTTCGGCCCACCGGACCTGGACTACGAGCAGTACTTC
CDR3aa: CASSFGPPDLDYEQYF

len: 15
abundance: NA
v_gene: TRBV5-5
d_gene: TRBD1
j_gene: TRBJ1-5
CDR3nt: TGTGCCAGCAGCACCGGGACAGTGAGCAATCAGCCCCAGCATTTT
CDR3aa: CASSTGTVSNQPQHF

len: 15
abundance: NA
v_gene: TRBV14
d_gene: NA
j_gene: TRBJ2-1
CDR3nt: TGTGCCAGCAGCCAGGGACTTACTCCCTACAATGAGCAGTTCTTC
CDR3aa: CASSQGLTPYNEQFF

len: 16
abundance: once
v_gene: TRBV11-2
d_gene: NA
j_gene: TRBJ2-3
CDR3nt: TGTGCCAGCAGCGCACAGGCGTCCGGAGGCACAGATACGCAGTATTTT
CDR3aa: CASSAQASGGTDTQYF

len: 14
abundance: NA
v_gene: TRBV28
d_gene: NA
j_gene: TRBJ2-5
CDR3nt: TGTGCCAGCAGTTTAGACAGATTCCAAGAGACCCAGTACTTC
CDR3aa: CASSLDRFQETQYF

len: 15
abundance: NA
v_gene: TRBV24-1
d_gene: TRBD2
j_gene: TRBJ2-5
CDR3nt: TGTGCCACCAGTGATTTGAGCGGGGCGATAGAGACCCAGTACTTC
CDR3aa: CATSDLSGAIETQYF

len: 12
abundance: NA
v_gene: TRBV7-9
d_gene: NA
j_gene: TRBJ2-7
CDR3nt: TGTGCCAGCAGCTTAGAATCGTACGAGCAGTACTTC
CDR3aa: CASSLESYEQYF

len: 16
abundance: NA
v_gene: TRBV5-8
d_gene: TRBD1
j_gene: TRBJ2-3
CDR3nt: TGTGCCAGCAGCTCAGGTACAGGGGTTCGAACAGATACGCAGTATTTT
CDR3aa: CASSSGTGVRTDTQYF

len: 15
abundance: NA
v_gene: TRBV18
d_gene: NA
j_gene: TRBJ1-6
CDR3nt: TGTGCCAGCTCACCACAGGAGACGGGAAATTCACCCCTCCACTTT
CDR3aa: CASSPQETGNSPLHF

len: 12
abundance: NA
v_gene: TRBV29-1
d_gene: NA
j_gene: TRBJ1-2
CDR3nt: TGCAGCGTAGGGCAGGGGAACTATGGCTACACCTTC
CDR3aa: CSVGQGNYGYTF

len: 15
abundance: NA
v_gene: TRBV13
d_gene: TRBD2
j_gene: TRBJ2-2
CDR3nt: TGTGCCAGCAGCCCTCTTAGCGGGGGCACCGGGGAGCTGTTTTTT
CDR3aa: CASSPLSGGTGELFF

len: 14
abundance: NA
v_gene: TRBV28
d_gene: NA
j_gene: TRBJ2-2
CDR3nt: TGTGCCAGCAGTGGATCGGACTCAACCGGGGAGCTGTTTTTT
CDR3aa: CASSGSDSTGELFF

len: 16
abundance: NA
v_gene: TRBV5-1
d_gene: TRBD1
j_gene: TRBJ2-1
CDR3nt: TGCGCCAGCAGCTTGGGCGGGACAGGGGGGATCAATGAGCAGTTCTTC
CDR3aa: CASSLGGTGGINEQFF

len: 14
abundance: NA
v_gene: TRBV19
d_gene: NA
j_gene: TRBJ2-7
CDR3nt: TGTGCCAGTAGTTTCCGGGACGGAGCCTACGAGCAGTACTTC
CDR3aa: CASSFRDGAYEQYF

len: 16
abundance: NA
v_gene: TRBV4-1
d_gene: TRBD1
j_gene: TRBJ1-6
CDR3nt: TGCGCCAGCAGCCAAGTACCGGGACAGGCCAATTCACCCCTCCACTTT
CDR3aa: CASSQVPGQANSPLHF

len: 14
abundance: few
v_gene: TRBV2
d_gene: TRBD1
j_gene: TRBJ1-2
CDR3nt: TGTGCCAGCAGTGGGGACAGGGGTAACTATGGCTACACCTTC
CDR3aa: CASSGDRGNYGYTF

len: 13
abundance: few
v_gene: TRBV7-9
d_gene: NA
j_gene: TRBJ1-6
CDR3nt: TGTGCCAGCAGCTTAGGCACCAACTCACCCCTCCACTTT
CDR3aa: CASSLGTNSPLHF

len: 15
abundance: NA
v_gene: TRBV5-1
d_gene: TRBD1
j_gene: TRBJ1-4
CDR3nt: TGCGCCAGCAGCTCCACAGGGGATAAGGATGAAAAACTGTTTTTT
CDR3aa: CASSSTGDKDEKLFF

len: 18
abundance: NA
v_gene: TRBV21-1
d_gene: NA
j_gene: TRBJ1-6
CDR3nt: TGTGCCAGCAGCAATAAAAAGAGATGGGACAGGCTCAATTCACCCCTCCACTTT
CDR3aa: CASSNKKRWDRLNSPLHF

len: 17
abundance: NA
v_gene: TRBV24-1
d_gene: NA
j_gene: TRBJ1-5
CDR3nt: TGTGCCACCAGTCCAGGTAAGGGAAGCTATAGCAATCAGCCCCAGCATTTT
CDR3aa: CATSPGKGSYSNQPQHF

len: 13
abundance: NA
v_gene: TRBV28
d_gene: NA
j_gene: TRBJ2-5
CDR3nt: TGTGCCAGCAGTTTCCTAAAGGTGGAGACCCAGTACTTC
CDR3aa: CASSFLKVETQYF

len: 14
abundance: NA
v_gene: TRBV2
d_gene: TRBD1
j_gene: TRBJ1-5
CDR3nt: TGTGCCAGCAGCGGGACAGGCGGGGGTCAGCCCCAGCATTTT
CDR3aa: CASSGTGGGQPQHF

len: 18
abundance: NA
v_gene: TRBV9
d_gene: NA
j_gene: TRBJ2-7
CDR3nt: TGTGCCAGCAGCGCCCCGGGACTCCTAATCAAGGGACCCTACGAGCAGTACTTC
CDR3aa: CASSAPGLLIKGPYEQYF

len: 15
abundance: NA
v_gene: TRBV9
d_gene: NA
j_gene: TRBJ1-6
CDR3nt: TGTGCCAGCAGTGCCGGGGAGGGTAGGAATTCACCCCTCCACTTT
CDR3aa: CASSAGEGRNSPLHF

len: 12
abundance: NA
v_gene: TRBV2
d_gene: NA
j_gene: TRBJ1-2
CDR3nt: TGTGCCAGCGACGCAACAGGGTATGGCTACACCTTC
CDR3aa: CASDATGYGYTF

len: 13
abundance: NA
v_gene: TRBV6-5
d_gene: TRBD1
j_gene: TRBJ2-2
CDR3nt: TGTGCCAGCAGAAACAGGGGAACCGGGGAGCTGTTTTTT
CDR3aa: CASRNRGTGELFF

len: 16
abundance: NA
v_gene: TRBV13
d_gene: TRBD1
j_gene: TRBJ1-3
CDR3nt: TGTGCCAGCAGCGCGGTGACAGGGAGCTCTGGAAACACCATATATTTT
CDR3aa: CASSAVTGSSGNTIYF

len: 16
abundance: NA
v_gene: TRBV5-8
d_gene: NA
j_gene: TRBJ1-5
CDR3nt: TGTGCCAGCAGCCGCTTTAGGGGGACCCCCAATCAGCCCCAGCATTTT
CDR3aa: CASSRFRGTPNQPQHF

len: 15
abundance: NA
v_gene: TRBV4-1
d_gene: NA
j_gene: TRBJ1-2
CDR3nt: TGCGCCAGCAGCCCCGGGCAGGGGTTGAACTATGGCTACACCTTC
CDR3aa: CASSPGQGLNYGYTF